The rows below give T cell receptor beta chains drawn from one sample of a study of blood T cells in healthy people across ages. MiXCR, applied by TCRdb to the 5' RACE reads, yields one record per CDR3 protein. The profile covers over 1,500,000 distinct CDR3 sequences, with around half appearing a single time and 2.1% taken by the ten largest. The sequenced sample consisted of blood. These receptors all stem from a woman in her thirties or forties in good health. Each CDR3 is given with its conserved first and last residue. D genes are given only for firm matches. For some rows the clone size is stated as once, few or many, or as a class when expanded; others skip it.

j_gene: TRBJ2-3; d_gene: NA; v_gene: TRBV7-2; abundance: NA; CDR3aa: CASIFTGFSTDTQYF; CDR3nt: TGTGCCAGCATCTTTACGGGGTTTAGCACAGATACGCAGTATTTT
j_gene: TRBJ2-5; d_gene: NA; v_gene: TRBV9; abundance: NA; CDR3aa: CASRKTDGGETQYF; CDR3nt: TGTGCCAGCAGGAAAACGGACGGAGGAGAGACCCAGTACTTC
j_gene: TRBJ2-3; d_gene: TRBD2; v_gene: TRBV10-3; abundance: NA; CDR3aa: CAISGGSGGRTDTQYF; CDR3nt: TGTGCCATCAGTGGAGGTAGCGGGGGACGCACAGATACGCAGTATTTT
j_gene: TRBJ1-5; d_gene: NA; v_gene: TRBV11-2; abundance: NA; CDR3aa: CASSLGRHAGQGQPQHF; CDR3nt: TGTGCCAGCAGCTTAGGCCGCCATGCTGGGCAGGGTCAGCCCCAGCATTTT
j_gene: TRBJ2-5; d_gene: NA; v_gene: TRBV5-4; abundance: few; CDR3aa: CASRGEQETQYF; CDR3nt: TGTGCCTCTAGGGGAGAACAAGAGACCCAGTACTTC
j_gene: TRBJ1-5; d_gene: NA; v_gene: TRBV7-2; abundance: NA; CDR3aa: CASSLIHKSNQPQHF; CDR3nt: TGTGCCAGCAGCTTAATCCACAAAAGCAATCAGCCCCAGCATTTT
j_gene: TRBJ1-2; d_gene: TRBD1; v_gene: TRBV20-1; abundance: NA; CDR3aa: CSARDLRGQGPYGHTF; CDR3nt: TGCAGTGCTAGAGACCTTCGGGGACAGGGGCCCTATGGCCACACCTTC
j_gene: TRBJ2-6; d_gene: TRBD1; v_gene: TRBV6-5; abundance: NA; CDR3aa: CASSYSTGDNGANVLTF; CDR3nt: TGTGCCAGCAGTTACTCGACAGGGGATAATGGGGCCAACGTCCTGACTTTC
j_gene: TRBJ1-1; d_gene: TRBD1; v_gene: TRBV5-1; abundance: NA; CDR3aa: CASRLIPGQGVTEAFF; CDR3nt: TGCGCCAGCAGGCTGATTCCGGGACAGGGAGTCACTGAAGCTTTCTTT
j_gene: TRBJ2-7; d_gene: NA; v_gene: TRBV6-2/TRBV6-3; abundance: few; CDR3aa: CASSYWVTNEQYF; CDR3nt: TGTGCCAGCAGTTACTGGGTTACAAACGAGCAGTACTTT
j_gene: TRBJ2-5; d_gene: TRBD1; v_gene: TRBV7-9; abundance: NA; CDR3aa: CATSDRGGETQYF; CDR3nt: TGTGCCACCTCGGACAGGGGAGGAGAGACCCAGTACTTC
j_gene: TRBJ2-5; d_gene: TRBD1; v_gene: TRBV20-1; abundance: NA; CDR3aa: CSATTGTGEETQYF; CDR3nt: TGCAGTGCTACCACTGGGACAGGGGAAGAGACCCAGTACTTC
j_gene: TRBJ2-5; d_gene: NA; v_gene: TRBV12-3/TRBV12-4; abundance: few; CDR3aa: CASTKLGVYQETQYF; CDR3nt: TGTGCCAGCACCAAGTTAGGCGTATATCAAGAGACCCAGTACTTC
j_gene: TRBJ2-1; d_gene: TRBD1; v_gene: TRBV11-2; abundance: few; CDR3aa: CASSSQGAYGEQFF; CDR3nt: TGTGCCAGCAGCTCACAGGGGGCGTACGGTGAGCAGTTCTTC
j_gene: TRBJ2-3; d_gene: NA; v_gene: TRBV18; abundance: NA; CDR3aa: CATSISVTSTDTQYF; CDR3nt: TGTGCCACTTCAATCTCGGTCACTAGCACAGATACGCAGTATTTT
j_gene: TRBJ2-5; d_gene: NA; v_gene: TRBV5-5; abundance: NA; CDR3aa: CASSLGQAGQETHYF; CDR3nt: TGTGCCAGCAGCTTGGGGCAAGCGGGCCAAGAGACCCACTACTTC
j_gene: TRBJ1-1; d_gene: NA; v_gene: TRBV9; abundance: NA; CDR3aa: CASSPRGGLSTEAFF; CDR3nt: TGTGCCAGCAGCCCACGGGGGGGGCTTTCGACTGAAGCTTTCTTT
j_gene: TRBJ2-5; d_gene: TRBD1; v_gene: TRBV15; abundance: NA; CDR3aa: CATSRLGQGLGQETQYF; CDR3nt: TGTGCCACCAGCAGATTAGGACAGGGGTTAGGGCAAGAGACCCAGTACTTC
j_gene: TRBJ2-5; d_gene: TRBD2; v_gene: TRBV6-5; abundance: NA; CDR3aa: CASSSLRTSGYQETQYF; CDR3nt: TGTGCCAGCAGTTCTCTCCGGACTAGCGGGTACCAAGAGACCCAGTACTTC
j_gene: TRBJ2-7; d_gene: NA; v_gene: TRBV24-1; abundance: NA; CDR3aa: CAAGVYNEQYF; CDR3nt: TGTGCCGCCGGCGTATACAATGAGCAGTACTTC
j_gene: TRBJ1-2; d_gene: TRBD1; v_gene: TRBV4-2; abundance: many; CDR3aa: CASSQGQGAYGYTF; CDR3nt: TGTGCCAGCAGCCAAGGACAGGGGGCCTATGGCTACACCTTC
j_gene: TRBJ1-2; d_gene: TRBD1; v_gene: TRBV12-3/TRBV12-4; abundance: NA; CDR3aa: CASSLGGGGTDDYGYTF; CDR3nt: TGTGCCAGCAGTTTAGGGGGCGGTGGGACAGATGATTATGGCTACACCTTC
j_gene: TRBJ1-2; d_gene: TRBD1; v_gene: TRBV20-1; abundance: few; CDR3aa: CSASPGTGGYGYTF; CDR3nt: TGCAGTGCTAGTCCCGGGACAGGGGGTTATGGCTACACCTTC
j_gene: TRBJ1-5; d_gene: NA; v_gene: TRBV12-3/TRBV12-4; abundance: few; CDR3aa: CASSPRGAHQPQHF; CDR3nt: TGTGCCAGCAGTCCCCGGGGGGCGCATCAGCCCCAGCATTTT